The source of this TCR beta chain is a study of chemoradiotherapy in HPV16-positive cancers. In the case of this clone: Antigen specificity is unknown.

Repertoires were generated with immunoSEQ multiplex PCR, while TCRdb's copy carries only in-frame clones and drops some. The top ten clones hold over 4% of a sample with about 68,000 clones, 88% of them seen once. Findings and caveats of the study: Candidate HPV-specific clones and E7-related TCR motifs grew in tumor during treatment.

The CDR3 covers 15 residues. Germline values: CDR1 MGHDK, CDR2 SYGVNS. V lost 0 bases and J lost 4; bases outside the gene matches: 5. Sequenced here: blood, sampled from a patient who underwent chemoradiotherapy. This TCR was sampled from a human donor with HPV-associated anogenital cancer. The rearrangement uses TRBV25-1 and TRBJ2-7; 8 positions agree with TRBD1. Written as DNA, the CDR3 is TGTGCCAGCAGTGAATATAGCCAGGGGGCTTACGAGCAGTACTTC. It codes for CASSEYSQGAYEQYF.